A selection of T cell receptor beta chains follows, all from one sample in a study of cytomegalovirus exposure and HLA in healthy donors. The data were produced by immunoSEQ multiplex PCR, yet TCRdb's version contains in-frame clones alone and is incomplete. The sample lists some 160,000 clones, 75% to 85% seen once, with under 6.5% in the top ten. The sequencing input was PBMCs. These receptors were obtained from a man aged 45 to 65 in good health and CMV-seropositive. Both conserved end residues are part of each CDR3. The D gene is left open where the match is weak. A clone size is listed for some rows: how often the clone was seen (once, few, many), or a class if it is expanded.

V: TRBV19; size: NA; J: TRBJ1-4; D: TRBD1; DNA: TGTGCCAGTAGATATACAGGGGCCTTCAGAGAAAAACTGTTTTTT; CDR3: CASRYTGAFREKLFF
V: TRBV4-2; size: NA; J: TRBJ2-3; D: NA; DNA: TGTGCCAGCAGCCAAGGGGGGGACCCCACAGATACGCAGTATTTT; CDR3: CASSQGGDPTDTQYF
V: TRBV5-1; size: NA; J: TRBJ1-1; D: NA; DNA: TGCGCCAGCAGCTTGGGGGGGGGCAGGCTTGCGACTGAAGCTTTCTTT; CDR3: CASSLGGGRLATEAFF
V: TRBV6-6; size: NA; J: TRBJ1-5; D: NA; DNA: TGTGCCAGCACTTCGCGACAGATCAATCAGCCCCAGCATTTT; CDR3: CASTSRQINQPQHF
V: TRBV27; size: NA; J: TRBJ1-1; D: TRBD1; DNA: TGTGCCAGCAGTCGGGACAGGTTGAACACTGAAGCTTTCTTT; CDR3: CASSRDRLNTEAFF
V: TRBV19; size: NA; J: TRBJ2-1; D: NA; DNA: TGTGCCAGTAGTACCGGGATCCTCTACAATGAGCAGTTCTTC; CDR3: CASSTGILYNEQFF
V: TRBV5-1; size: NA; J: TRBJ2-7; D: TRBD2; DNA: TGCGCCAGCAGCCCGCGGACTAGCGGGAGCTACGAGCAGTACTTC; CDR3: CASSPRTSGSYEQYF
V: TRBV13; size: NA; J: TRBJ2-1; D: NA; DNA: TGTGCCAGCAGCCCCGACCGAGGCTACAATGAGCAGTTCTTC; CDR3: CASSPDRGYNEQFF
V: TRBV6-5; size: NA; J: TRBJ1-5; D: NA; DNA: TGTGCCAGCAGTCTCTCCAGGGGTCAGCCCCAGCATTTT; CDR3: CASSLSRGQPQHF
V: TRBV15; size: NA; J: TRBJ1-1; D: TRBD1; DNA: TGTGCCACCAGCGACCGGGACAGGGGATCTGAAGCTTTCTTT; CDR3: CATSDRDRGSEAFF
V: TRBV11-2; size: NA; J: TRBJ1-2; D: TRBD1; DNA: TGTGCCAGCGGGGGGACAGACTATGGCTACACCTTC; CDR3: CASGGTDYGYTF
V: TRBV7-9; size: NA; J: TRBJ2-3; D: NA; DNA: TGTGCCAGCATAGCGACTAGCACAGATACGCAGTATTTT; CDR3: CASIATSTDTQYF
V: TRBV29-1; size: once; J: TRBJ2-5; D: NA; DNA: TGCAGCGCTTCGTTTGGGGCCCAAGAGACCCAGTACTTC; CDR3: CSASFGAQETQYF
V: TRBV2; size: NA; J: TRBJ2-6; D: TRBD1; DNA: TGTGCCAGCAGTCGGGCCGGACAGGGAAACGATGGGGCCAACGTCCTGACTTTC; CDR3: CASSRAGQGNDGANVLTF
V: TRBV7-8; size: NA; J: TRBJ1-2; D: TRBD1; DNA: TGTGCCAGCAGCGGCAGGACAGGGGGCCTCTATGGCTACACCTTC; CDR3: CASSGRTGGLYGYTF
V: TRBV10-3; size: NA; J: TRBJ1-4; D: NA; DNA: TGTGCCATCAAATCTGACAGGAGCAATGAAAAACTGTTTTTT; CDR3: CAIKSDRSNEKLFF
V: TRBV29-1; size: few; J: TRBJ2-5; D: TRBD2; DNA: TGCAGCCGACGGGGGAGCGGGGGCCCTTTGGGCCAGTACTTC; CDR3: CSRRGSGGPLGQYF
V: TRBV4-1; size: few; J: TRBJ2-5; D: NA; DNA: TGCGCCAGCAGCCAAGGCGATACTAGCTCGGAGACCCAGTACTTC; CDR3: CASSQGDTSSETQYF
V: TRBV4-2; size: NA; J: TRBJ2-1; D: NA; DNA: TGTGCCAGCAGCCAAGATTCAGGCGGGGTAGGCTACAATGAGCAGTTCTTC; CDR3: CASSQDSGGVGYNEQFF
V: TRBV7-3; size: NA; J: TRBJ2-5; D: TRBD2; DNA: TGTGCCAGCAGCTTAGCGGGGGGATTCGGGGAGACCCAGTACTTC; CDR3: CASSLAGGFGETQYF
V: TRBV19; size: NA; J: TRBJ1-2; D: TRBD1; DNA: TGTGCCAGTACCATCACAGGGGTTGGCTACACCTTC; CDR3: CASTITGVGYTF
V: TRBV5-1; size: NA; J: TRBJ2-2; D: NA; DNA: TGCGCCAGCAGCTTGGTAGGCGGAGAAAACGGGGAGCTGTTTTTT; CDR3: CASSLVGGENGELFF
V: TRBV7-9; size: NA; J: TRBJ1-5; D: NA; DNA: TGTGCCAGCACTACAGGCCAACAGCCCCAGCATTTT; CDR3: CASTTGQQPQHF
V: TRBV5-5; size: once; J: TRBJ2-2; D: TRBD2; DNA: TGTGCCAGCAGCTTGTCGTTATCGGGGAGGGGAACCGGGGAGCTGTTTTTT; CDR3: CASSLSLSGRGTGELFF
V: TRBV27; size: NA; J: TRBJ2-5; D: NA; DNA: TGTGCCAGCAGTCCGGGGGTCGGCCGAGAGACCCAGTACTTC; CDR3: CASSPGVGRETQYF
V: TRBV6-5; size: NA; J: TRBJ2-2; D: TRBD1; DNA: TGTGCCAGCAGGCGTAGGGACAGGGGGTACGCGGAGCTGTTTTTT; CDR3: CASRRRDRGYAELFF
V: TRBV21-1; size: NA; J: TRBJ1-6; D: NA; DNA: TGTGCCAGCAGCAAAGATAGGAGGGGATTACCACTTATCTATAATTCACCCCTCCACTTT; CDR3: CASSKDRRGLPLIYNSPLHF
V: TRBV9; size: few; J: TRBJ2-1; D: TRBD2; DNA: TGTGCCAGCAGCCCCGGTAGCGGGAATGAGCAGTTCTTC; CDR3: CASSPGSGNEQFF
V: TRBV6-5; size: NA; J: TRBJ2-7; D: TRBD2; DNA: TGTGCCAGCAGCCCCGGACTAGCGGGGATTTACGAGCAGTACTTC; CDR3: CASSPGLAGIYEQYF
V: TRBV19; size: NA; J: TRBJ1-2; D: TRBD1; DNA: TGTGCCAGTACCCCGGCAGGGGGCCTATACCACTATGGCTACACCTTC; CDR3: CASTPAGGLYHYGYTF
V: TRBV19; size: NA; J: TRBJ1-5; D: NA; DNA: TGTGCCAGTATAAAGGGGGGGACGGATCAGCCCCAGCATTTT; CDR3: CASIKGGTDQPQHF
V: TRBV5-1; size: NA; J: TRBJ2-5; D: TRBD1; DNA: TGCGCCAGCAGCCCGGACAGGGCCAACCAAGAGACCCAGTACTTC; CDR3: CASSPDRANQETQYF
V: TRBV5-1; size: NA; J: TRBJ2-7; D: NA; DNA: TGCGCCAGCAGCTCTAACTACGAGCAGTACTTC; CDR3: CASSSNYEQYF
V: TRBV7-8; size: NA; J: TRBJ2-3; D: TRBD2; DNA: TGTGCCAGCAGCCGTCTAGCGGGGCGCACAGATACGCAGTATTTT; CDR3: CASSRLAGRTDTQYF
V: TRBV5-1; size: NA; J: TRBJ2-1; D: NA; DNA: TGCGCCAGCAGCTTGGCCGGAGGAGTCTCCTACAATGAGCAGTTCTTC; CDR3: CASSLAGGVSYNEQFF
V: TRBV19; size: NA; J: TRBJ1-5; D: NA; DNA: TGTGCCAGTAGTATCGAGGGTTTGAGCAATCAGCCCCAGCATTTT; CDR3: CASSIEGLSNQPQHF
V: TRBV29-1; size: few; J: TRBJ1-1; D: TRBD1; DNA: TGCAGCGCGGGACAGGGGTCGTTGAAAGCTTTCTTT; CDR3: CSAGQGSLKAFF
V: TRBV6-1; size: NA; J: TRBJ2-3; D: TRBD1; DNA: TGTGCCAGCAGTGGGGGATCCACAGGGGCTCGACCGGCCGATACGCAGTATTTT; CDR3: CASSGGSTGARPADTQYF
V: TRBV5-1; size: NA; J: TRBJ2-3; D: TRBD2; DNA: TGCGCCAGCAGCCGGACTAGCCTTAGCACAGATACGCAGTATTTT; CDR3: CASSRTSLSTDTQYF
V: TRBV18; size: NA; J: TRBJ2-5; D: TRBD2; DNA: TGTGCCAGCTCACCAGGACTAGCGGAGACCCAGTACTTC; CDR3: CASSPGLAETQYF
V: TRBV14; size: NA; J: TRBJ1-2; D: NA; DNA: TGTGCCAGCAGCCAAGACCGACAGGCACGCCAATATGGCTACACCTTC; CDR3: CASSQDRQARQYGYTF
V: TRBV6-5; size: NA; J: TRBJ1-2; D: NA; DNA: TGTGCCAGCAGTCCCATACAGGAAAACTATGGCTACACCTTC; CDR3: CASSPIQENYGYTF